These T cell receptor beta chains were read from a single sample in a study of blood T cell repertoires in COVID-19. TCRdb keeps only in-frame clones here, not all; method: immunoSEQ multiplex PCR. Here the sample spans more than 250,000 clones, about nine tenths being singletons. The material sequenced was PBMCs or T cells enriched from blood (not recorded which). Source of these receptors: a woman in her late teens or twenties who had recovered from COVID-19. Each CDR3 is given with its conserved first and last residue. D genes are given only for firm matches. Clone size appears in some rows only: once, few, many, or a class for an expanded clone.

D	size	V	J	CDR3	DNA
NA	NA	TRBV30	TRBJ1-1	CAWRSWQGATEAFF	TGTGCCTGGAGGTCTTGGCAGGGCGCCACTGAAGCTTTCTTT
TRBD2	NA	TRBV7-9	TRBJ2-1	CASSSPRSGGADEQFF	TGTGCCAGCAGCTCCCCGAGGAGCGGGGGGGCGGATGAGCAGTTCTTC
NA	NA	TRBV6-5	TRBJ1-5	CATSTPNQPQHF	TGTGCCACCTCGACACCGAATCAGCCCCAGCATTTT
NA	NA	TRBV18	TRBJ1-3	CASSPMRLSGNTIYF	TGTGCCAGCTCACCCATGCGGCTCTCTGGAAACACCATATATTTT
TRBD2	once	TRBV3-1/TRBV3-2	TRBJ2-3	CASSRGTSGSTDTQYF	TGTGCCAGCAGCCGAGGGACTAGCGGGTCTACAGATACGCAGTATTTT
NA	NA	TRBV20-1	TRBJ2-5	CSASTVAEETQYF	TGCAGTGCTAGTACGGTAGCGGAAGAGACCCAGTACTTC
NA	NA	TRBV7-9	TRBJ1-6	CASSFGDIGDSPLHF	TGTGCCAGCAGCTTCGGGGACATAGGGGATTCACCCCTCCACTTT
TRBD1	NA	TRBV11-2	TRBJ1-3	CASSLAPTGKKNTIYF	TGTGCCAGCAGCTTAGCCCCGACAGGGAAGAAGAACACCATATATTTT
TRBD2	once	TRBV10-1	TRBJ2-3	CASIEGSGGYRSASTDTQYF	TGCGCCAGCATTGAAGGGTCGGGGGGGTACAGGAGCGCTAGCACAGATACGCAGTATTTT
NA	NA	TRBV2	TRBJ2-7	CASRRGYEQYF	TGTGCCAGTCGGAGGGGTTACGAGCAGTACTTC
TRBD2	NA	TRBV4-1	TRBJ2-5	CASSTRNLAGGRLQETQYF	TGCGCCAGCAGCACGCGGAATCTAGCGGGGGGACGTCTACAAGAGACCCAGTACTTC
TRBD2	NA	TRBV9	TRBJ2-2	CASSVASGGLNTGELFF	TGTGCCAGCAGCGTAGCTAGCGGGGGACTCAACACCGGGGAGCTGTTTTTT
NA	NA	TRBV18	TRBJ1-2	CASSSREGYTF	TGTGCCAGCTCAAGCCGAGAGGGCTACACCTTC
NA	once	TRBV9	TRBJ2-5	CASSVEDRGASPQETQYF	TGTGCCAGCAGCGTAGAGGATCGCGGGGCTAGCCCCCAAGAGACCCAGTACTTC
NA	NA	TRBV24-1	TRBJ1-3	CATSDSGSSGNTIYF	TGTGCCACCAGTGATTCGGGGAGCTCTGGAAACACCATATATTTT
TRBD2	once	TRBV28	TRBJ2-7	CASIASGRALAYEQYF	TGTGCCAGCATCGCTAGCGGGAGGGCCCTGGCCTACGAGCAGTACTTC
TRBD2	NA	TRBV28	TRBJ2-3	CASSLAGGTDTQYF	TGTGCCAGCTCTCTAGCGGGAGGAACAGATACGCAGTATTTT
NA	NA	TRBV7-2	TRBJ2-2	CASSRRQIDTGELFF	TGTGCCAGCAGCCGCCGACAGATCGACACCGGGGAGCTGTTTTTT
NA	NA	TRBV4-1	TRBJ1-1	CASSAGLGQTEAFF	TGCGCCAGCAGCGCTGGATTGGGGCAGACTGAAGCTTTCTTT
NA	NA	TRBV18	TRBJ1-2	CASSPIPQGGGYTF	TGTGCCAGCTCACCAATCCCGCAGGGTGGTGGCTACACCTTC
NA	NA	TRBV6-6	TRBJ2-1	CASSYSRDNEQFF	TGTGCCAGCAGTTACTCCCGGGACAATGAGCAGTTCTTC
TRBD1	NA	TRBV6-5	TRBJ1-6	CASSQGAKPLHF	TGTGCCAGCAGCCAGGGGGCTAAACCCCTCCACTTT
TRBD2	NA	TRBV6-2/TRBV6-3	TRBJ2-5	CASSPRGSGRETQYF	TGTGCCAGCAGTCCCCGCGGTAGCGGGAGGGAGACCCAGTACTTC
TRBD2	NA	TRBV4-1	TRBJ2-1	CASSQGLAGVPYNEQFF	TGCGCCAGCAGCCAAGGGCTAGCGGGAGTACCCTACAATGAGCAGTTCTTC
NA	NA	TRBV15	TRBJ1-1	CATSGINSGVEWFTEAFF	TGTGCCACCAGCGGTATAAATTCAGGGGTGGAATGGTTCACTGAAGCTTTCTTT
NA	NA	TRBV6-5	TRBJ1-4	CASSLDSSEKLFF	TGTGCCAGCAGTCTCGACAGTTCTGAAAAACTGTTTTTT
NA	NA	TRBV5-4	TRBJ2-2	CASSLRLGNTGELFF	TGTGCCAGCAGCTTGAGGCTAGGTAACACCGGGGAGCTGTTTTTT
TRBD2	NA	TRBV13	TRBJ2-1	CASSWTLYSGEGYNEQFF	TGTGCCAGCAGCTGGACTCTTTATAGCGGGGAGGGCTACAATGAGCAGTTCTTC
NA	NA	TRBV7-9	TRBJ2-7	CASSPAWGEGVTYEQYF	TGTGCCAGCAGCCCGGCCTGGGGGGAGGGGGTCACCTACGAGCAGTACTTC
TRBD1	NA	TRBV19	TRBJ1-2	CASSPDRAKGYTF	TGTGCCAGTAGTCCTGACAGGGCGAAAGGCTACACCTTC
TRBD1	NA	TRBV7-9	TRBJ1-2	CASSQTSQGDFNYGYTF	TGTGCCAGCAGCCAAACATCACAGGGGGACTTTAACTATGGCTACACCTTC